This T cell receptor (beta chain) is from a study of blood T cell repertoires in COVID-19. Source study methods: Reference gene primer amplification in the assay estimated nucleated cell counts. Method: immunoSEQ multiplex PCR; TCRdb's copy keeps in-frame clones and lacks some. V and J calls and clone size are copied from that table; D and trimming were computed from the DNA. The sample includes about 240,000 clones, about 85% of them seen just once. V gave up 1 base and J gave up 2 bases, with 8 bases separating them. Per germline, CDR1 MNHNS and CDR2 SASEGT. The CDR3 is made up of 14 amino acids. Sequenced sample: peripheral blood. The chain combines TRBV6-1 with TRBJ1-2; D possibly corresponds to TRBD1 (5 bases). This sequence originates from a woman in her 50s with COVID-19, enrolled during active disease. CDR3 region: CASSEGPGNYGYTF. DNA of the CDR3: TGTGCCAGCAGTGAAGGTCCAGGGAACTATGGCTACACCTTC.